The source of this TCR beta chain is a study of blood T cell repertoires in COVID-19. The CDR3 runs 11 residues. Per the germline V gene, CDR1 is MNHEY and CDR2 is SVGAGI. Trimming removed 7 bases from V and 3 bases from J, with 5 bases in between. Per the original methods: It was from reference gene primer amplification that nucleated cell counts were estimated. The table came from immunoSEQ multiplex PCR; TCRdb's copy has only in-frame clones and leaves some out. Clonal size and the V and J genes are those of that table, whereas D and trimming came from the DNA. This repertoire shows 250,000 to 350,000 clones, about 85% found once; its top ten account for around 2.2%.

The rearrangement uses TRBV6-5 and TRBJ2-3; D is unresolved. The sequence came from a woman in her fifties or sixties who had recovered from COVID-19. The sequenced material came from peripheral blood. The CDR3 DNA is TGTGCCAGCATGCGAACAGATACGCAGTATTTT. This codes for CASMRTDTQYF.